This T cell receptor (beta chain) appears in the sequencing data of a study of shared clonotypes between healthy human individuals. Across the study: There were three CD4 naive, three CD4 memory, two CD8 naive and one CD8 memory plates per donor.

The CDR3 extends over 16 amino acids. CDR1 is MNHEY, CDR2 SMNVEV, per germline (reference sequence). Trimming pared 5 bases from V and 4 bases from J, leaving 21 bases between. When replicate PCRs were run on sorted subsets, they used 150 to 200 ng DNA, 28,000 or so T cell genomes. Repertoires were generated with immunoSEQ multiplex PCR, while TCRdb's copy carries only in-frame clones and drops some. The sample records some 900,000 clones, over 75% being singletons. This clone was detected only a few times. Naive CD45RA+ and memory CD45RA-negative subsets were split from CD4+ cells. The origin of this receptor is a man younger than 30 in good health. The sequencing input was memory CD4+ T cells sorted from blood. Sample subset: CD45RA-negative fraction. This chain connects TRBV27 to TRBJ2-7, with D possibly TRBD1 on 5 matching bases. CDR3 region: CASSGPLSVTGYEQYF. The CDR3 region has the DNA TGTGCCAGCAGTGGGCCCCTATCTGTCACAGGATACGAGCAGTACTTC.